Each of the 32 T cell receptor beta chains below was sequenced from the same sample in a study of cytomegalovirus exposure and HLA in healthy donors. Libraries were prepared by immunoSEQ multiplex PCR; TCRdb keeps only in-frame clonotypes and omits some of them. The sample carries 100,000 or so clones, 86% recorded once. The sequenced material came from PBMCs. Every receptor here comes from a woman under 30 in good health and CMV-seropositive.

This chain links TRBV27 with TRBJ1-5; a possible D gene is TRBD1 (5 bases). This CDR3 comprises 15 residues. Trimming shortened V by 3 bases and J by 0 bases, and 9 bases separated the two germline ends. CDR1 is MNHEY and CDR2 is SMNVEV in the germline V gene (reference sequence). The CDR3 region has the DNA TGTGCCAGCAGTTTGCAGGGTGATAGCAATCAGCCCCAGCATTTT. Amino acids: CASSLQGDSNQPQHF.

The V and J genes are TRBV6-5 and TRBJ1-4; TRBD1 agrees at 9 bases. J was trimmed by 7 bases and V by 2 bases; bases with no gene match: 5. The CDR3 sequence is 15 residues long. Germline V gene data show CDR1 as MNHEY and CDR2 as SVGAGI. The DNA of the CDR3 is TGTGCCAGCAGTTACAACAGGGGGCTACGTGAAAAACTGTTTTTT. This sequence encodes CASSYNRGLREKLFF.

The chain couples TRBV10-1 to TRBJ2-3, with D unresolved. This CDR3 has 13 residues. The ends were cut back, 2 bases at V and 1 base at J, with 4 bases in the middle. Germline V gene sequence: CDR1 WNHNN, CDR2 SYGVQD (reference sequence). The CDR3 nucleotides are TGCGCCAGCAGTGAGCCGGGCACAGATACGCAGTATTTT. Translation gives CASSEPGTDTQYF.

V and J are TRBV6-5 and TRBJ2-1, with D possibly matching TRBD1 (5 bases). Trimming left V 2 bases short and J 9 bases short, with 8 bases between. The CDR3 runs to 12 residues. Germline loops: CDR1 MNHEY, CDR2 SVGAGI. CDR3 sequence: CASSYPQGEQFF. The CDR3 nucleotides are TGTGCCAGCAGTTACCCCCAGGGTGAGCAGTTCTTC.

This rearrangement joins TRBV7-9 to TRBJ1-1; D is perhaps TRBD1 (6 bases). Looked up from germline, CDR1 is SEHNR and CDR2 is FQNEAQ (reference sequence). CDR3 length: 15 residues. Trimming shortened V by 3 bases and J by 0 bases, and 11 bases separated the two germline ends. CDR3 loop: CASSFPGVLNTEAFF. The CDR3 bases are TGTGCCAGCAGCTTTCCAGGGGTATTGAACACTGAAGCTTTCTTT.

This chain joins TRBV2 and TRBJ1-2; no firm D call. Per germline, CDR1 SNHLY and CDR2 FYNNEI. The V end was cut by 1 base, the J end by 5 bases, with 5 bases between. The CDR3 is 12 residues long. Here the CDR3 reads CASSEDGYGYTF. Written as DNA, the CDR3 is TGTGCCAGCAGTGAAGACGGGTATGGCTACACCTTC.

CDR3 DNA sequence: TGCAGCGTAACCGAACTAGCGGGGCTTTCGGCCCAGTACTTC. This sequence encodes CSVTELAGLSAQYF. This chain links TRBV29-1 with TRBJ2-5, with 10 bases that match TRBD2. V shed 6 bases and J 9 bases; nucleotides not matched to a gene: 13. The CDR3 sequence is 14 residues long. Looked up from germline, CDR1 is SQVTM and CDR2 is ANQGSEA.

The V gene is TRBV9, the J gene TRBJ2-1; TRBD2 agrees at 12 bases. J was trimmed by 5 bases and V by 4 bases; bases with no gene match: 4. The CDR3 runs 15 residues. In germline, CDR1 is SGDLS, CDR2 YYNGEE. The CDR3 sequence is CASSLLAGGHNEQFF. In DNA form, the CDR3 reads TGTGCCAGCAGCTTACTAGCGGGAGGCCACAATGAGCAGTTCTTC.

This clone has a handful of counts. The chain carries TRBV10-1 and TRBJ2-1, with 8 bases lining up with TRBD1. The germline V gene encodes CDR1 WNHNN and CDR2 SYGVQD (reference sequence). Trimming at V came to 6 bases and at J to 2 bases, leaving 12 bases not matched to a gene. The CDR3 spans 17 residues. CDR3 region: CASSPWGGQGPYNEQFF. For the CDR3, the DNA is TGCGCCAGCAGCCCTTGGGGAGGACAGGGACCCTACAATGAGCAGTTCTTC.

CDR3 residues: CARGWGRETQYF. CDR3 coding DNA: TGTGCCAGGGGTTGGGGGAGGGAGACCCAGTACTTC. The chain couples TRBV2 to TRBJ2-5, with D perhaps matching TRBD2 (6 bases). Germline CDR1 and CDR2: SNHLY and FYNNEI. CDR3 size: 12 residues. With 9 bases removed from V and 5 bases from J, the gap between germline ends came to 13 bases.

The V and J genes are TRBV4-1 and TRBJ1-3, with D unresolved. Germline V gives CDR1 MGHRA, CDR2 YSYEKL. The CDR3 totals 15 residues. The V end was cut by 0 bases, the J end by 4 bases, with 10 bases between. This CDR3 reads CASSQDMGRGNTIYF. The CDR3 nucleotides read TGCGCCAGCAGCCAAGATATGGGCAGGGGAAACACCATATATTTT.

This clone was seen just once. The chain joins TRBV7-8 to TRBJ2-2, with 9 bases aligning to TRBD1. V dropped 4 bases and J dropped 7; count of bases not matched to a gene: 7. CDR1 is SGHVS and CDR2 is FQNEAQ in the germline V gene. This CDR3 region has 15 residues. The CDR3 DNA is TGTGCCAGCAGCTCAACAGGGGGCCGGGACGGGGAGCTGTTTTTT. Translating gives CASSSTGGRDGELFF.

The chain couples TRBV5-4 to TRBJ2-2, with 8 nucleotides matching TRBD2. The CDR3 length is 16 residues. Germline V gene lookup returns CDR1 SGHNT and CDR2 YYREEE (reference sequence). Unmatched junction bases numbered 7, after V lost 5 bases and J lost 1 base. The CDR3 bases are TGTGCCAGCAGTTTACCGGGACTAGGGAACACCGGGGAGCTGTTTTTT. Protein sequence: CASSLPGLGNTGELFF.

The chain uses TRBV9 and TRBJ1-5; a possible D gene is TRBD1 (5 bases). V lost 3 bases to trimming and J lost 6 bases, with 7 bases between them. The germline V gene encodes CDR1 SGDLS and CDR2 YYNGEE. The CDR3 spans 12 residues. CDR3 residues: CASSAGGQPQHF. DNA of the CDR3: TGTGCCAGCAGCGCCGGGGGTCAGCCCCAGCATTTT.

This clone is a singleton in its sample. The V gene is TRBV11-3, the J gene TRBJ2-5; 13 positions agree with TRBD2. With V trimmed by 3 bases and J by 5 bases, 6 bases remained unmatched. Germline assignment: CDR1 SGHNT and CDR2 YENEEA. The CDR3 is made up of 16 amino acids. CDR3 in DNA: TGTGCCAGCAGCTTCAGGACTAGCGGGAGAAGGGAGACCCAGTACTTC. It encodes CASSFRTSGRRETQYF.

Remarks on this clone: No DNA is shown, since the ends of the CDR3 on it are uncertain; the CDR3 is the one TCRdb lists. The chain has TRBV28 and TRBJ2-2; the table names TRBD1, a call not compared with the DNA. Looked up from germline, CDR1 is MDHEN and CDR2 is SYDVKM. The CDR3 numbers 15 amino acids, ends counted. CDR3 loop: CASSSSGQGAGELFF.

This chain uses TRBV4-1 with TRBJ1-2, with 8 nucleotides matching TRBD1. The germline gives CDR1 MGHRA, CDR2 YSYEKL. The CDR3 extends over 16 amino acids. J was trimmed by 6 bases and V by 3 bases; bases with no gene match: 12. This CDR3 reads CASSHVIPRGLHGYTF. Here the CDR3 DNA reads TGCGCCAGCAGCCACGTAATACCCAGGGGGCTCCATGGCTACACCTTC.

The rearrangement links TRBV18 to TRBJ2-5, with TRBD1 as a possible D gene (5 bases). This CDR3 has 12 residues. Between the trimmed V and J ends, which lost 5 bases and 1 base, there was a span of 5 bases. Germline lookup yields CDR1 KGHSH and CDR2 LQKENI. CDR3 DNA sequence: TGTGCCAGCTCAGACAGCCAAGAGACCCAGTACTTC. Its protein product is CASSDSQETQYF.

The rearrangement joins TRBV6-1 to TRBJ2-1, with 10 bases fitting TRBD1. The V segment lost 3 bases and the J segment 8 bases; nucleotides outside the gene matches: 7. The CDR3 sequence is 15 residues long. Germline lookup yields CDR1 MNHNS and CDR2 SASEGT. CDR3 DNA sequence: TGTGCCAGCAGTGACCGGGACAGGGGAATTGATGAGCAGTTCTTC. Translation: CASSDRDRGIDEQFF.

In nucleotides, the CDR3 is TGTGCCAGCAGTGAGTGGATATCGGACAGGGGGCTTGCTAGGTCTCACGAGCAGTACTTC. Its protein is CASSEWISDRGLARSHEQYF. The V and J genes are TRBV6-1 and TRBJ2-7; 11 bases are a match to TRBD1. Trimming took 3 bases from V and 5 from J; bases not matched to a gene: 21. Germline V gives CDR1 MNHNS, CDR2 SASEGT. This CDR3 comprises 20 residues.

The J gene is TRBJ1-6, the V gene TRBV2; 10 nucleotides agree with TRBD1. Germline CDR1 reads SNHLY; CDR2 reads FYNNEI. The CDR3 length is 14 residues. As DNA, the CDR3 is TGTTCCGGGACAGGGGACTCCTATAATTCACCCCTCCACTTT. This codes for CSGTGDSYNSPLHF.

V and J are TRBV7-2 and TRBJ1-2; the D gene is possibly TRBD1 (6 bases). Germline CDR1 and CDR2: SGHTA and FQGNSA. The CDR3 contains 14 residues. The V and J ends lost 2 bases and 5 bases respectively, with 12 bases between them. The CDR3 DNA is TGTGCCAGCAGCTTAACTGGGGGGGCGTATGGCTACACCTTC. It translates to CASSLTGGAYGYTF.

This clone was counted once. The genes are TRBV28 and TRBJ1-2, with D possibly TRBD1 on 5 matching bases. In germline, CDR1 is MDHEN, CDR2 SYDVKM. Trimming left V 3 bases short and J 4 bases short, with 15 bases between. The CDR3 has 15 amino acids. The CDR3 nucleotides read TGTGCCAGCAGTTTCGACAGCGAGATGCGCTATGGCTACACCTTC. It encodes CASSFDSEMRYGYTF.

The chain is built from TRBV5-6 and TRBJ2-4, with D possibly TRBD2 on 6 matching bases. This CDR3 contains 11 residues. V lost 4 bases and J lost 13, with 12 bases in between. Germline V gene data show CDR1 as SGHDT and CDR2 as YYEEEE. CDR3 nucleotides: TGTGCCAGCAGCCTTGGACTAACCCAGTACTTC. Residues: CASSLGLTQYF. Filled out from reference TRBV5-6 and TRBJ2-4, the complete variable domain reads DAGVTQSPTHLIKTRGQQVTLRCSPKSGHDTVSWYQQALGQGPQFIFQYYEEEERQRGNFPDRFSGHQFPNYSSELNVNALLLGDSALYLCASSLGLTQYFGAGTRLSVL.

The chain links TRBV11-2 to TRBJ2-7, with D possibly TRBD2 on 6 matching bases. The CDR3 totals 13 residues. The germline V and J ends were trimmed by 1 base and 11 bases, with 15 bases remaining between them. Germline CDR1 SGHAT, CDR2 FQNNGV. In DNA form, the CDR3 reads TGTGCCAGCAGCTTAGGGCCACAAAGGAGGGAGTACTTC. Amino acid sequence: CASSLGPQRREYF.

This clone was seen once. V is TRBV28 and J is TRBJ1-2; TRBD1 aligns across 7 bases. CDR3 length equals 13 residues. CDR1 is MDHEN and CDR2 is SYDVKM in the germline V gene. With V trimmed by 3 bases and J by 6 bases, 4 bases remained unmatched. The chain's CDR3 is CASSLGRGNGYTF. The CDR3 region has the DNA TGTGCCAGCAGTTTGGGCAGGGGGAATGGCTACACCTTC.

V and J are TRBV6-6 and TRBJ1-1; D perhaps matches TRBD1 (6 bases). From germline, CDR1 is MNHNY and CDR2 SVGAGI (reference sequence). Trimming took off 6 bases at V and 1 base at J, with 15 bases between the two ends. This CDR3 has 15 residues. The CDR3 nucleotides read TGTGCCAGCAGACCGGGGGGGACACAGAACACTGAAGCTTTCTTT. Its translation: CASRPGGTQNTEAFF.

This chain uses TRBV14 with TRBJ2-5; possibly TRBD1 for D (6 bases). This CDR3 region has 17 residues. V lost 0 bases to trimming and J lost 2 bases, with 16 bases between them. CDR1 SGHDN and CDR2 FVKESK come from the germline V gene. The CDR3 loop reads CASSQDHSGQLQETQYF. CDR3 sequence (DNA): TGTGCCAGCAGCCAAGACCATAGTGGACAGTTACAAGAGACCCAGTACTTC.

This chain joins TRBV29-1 and TRBJ1-2; 7 bases are a match to TRBD1. Germline CDR1 reads SQVTM; CDR2 reads ANQGSEA. This CDR3 has 12 residues. V trimming: 7 bases; J trimming: 2 bases; junction bases outside the gene matches: 4. The CDR3 DNA reads as TGCAGCGCCAGGGGGGCGAACTATGGCTACACCTTC. This codes for CSARGANYGYTF.

This clone was recorded only once. The CDR3 DNA sequence: TGTGCCAGCAGCGGACAGGGGGCCGGGGAGCTGTTTTTT. The encoded protein is CASSGQGAGELFF. The rearrangement uses TRBV13 and TRBJ2-2; 10 positions match TRBD1. The CDR3 is 13 amino acids. Losses at the gene ends were 5 bases for V and 6 bases for J; bases not matched to a gene: 0. The germline V gene encodes CDR1 PRHDT and CDR2 FYEKMQ (reference sequence).

The V call is TRBV9, the J call TRBJ1-2; TRBD1 matches at 7 bases. The CDR3 has 13 residues. V gave up 10 bases and J gave up 5 bases; unmatched junction bases: 11. Germline V gene sequence: CDR1 SGDLS, CDR2 YYNGEE. The CDR3 spells CAGTQGRRYGYTF. DNA for the CDR3: TGTGCCGGAACACAGGGGCGGAGGTATGGCTACACCTTC. Full variable domain (remainder filled in from reference TRBV9 and TRBJ1-2): DSGVTQTPKHLITATGQRVTLRCSPRSGDLSVYWYQQSLDQGLQFLIQYYNGEERAKGNILERFSAQQFPDLHSELNLSSLELGDSALYFCAGTQGRRYGYTFGSGTRLTVV.

The CDR3 DNA follows: TGTGCCGTTACGACACGGAGAGGACTAGCGGGAGGCTCTGGGGCCAACGTCCTGACTTTC. Translation: CAVTTRRGLAGGSGANVLTF. This chain uses TRBV9 with TRBJ2-6, with 14 positions matching TRBD2. The CDR3 is 20 amino acids. V gave up 10 bases and J gave up 0 bases; unmatched junction bases: 15. The germline CDR1 and CDR2 sequences are SGDLS and YYNGEE.